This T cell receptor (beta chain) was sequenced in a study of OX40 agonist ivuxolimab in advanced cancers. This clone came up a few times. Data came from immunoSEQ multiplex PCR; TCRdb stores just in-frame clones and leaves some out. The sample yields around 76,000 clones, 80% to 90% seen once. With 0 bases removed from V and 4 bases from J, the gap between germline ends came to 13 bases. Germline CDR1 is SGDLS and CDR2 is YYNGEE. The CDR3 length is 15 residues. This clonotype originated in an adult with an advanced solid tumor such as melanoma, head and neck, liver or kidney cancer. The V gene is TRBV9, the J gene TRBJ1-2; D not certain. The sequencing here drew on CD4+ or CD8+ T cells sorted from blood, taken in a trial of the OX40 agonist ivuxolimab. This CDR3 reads CASSVDGRASYGYTF. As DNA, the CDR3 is TGTGCCAGCAGCGTAGATGGACGGGCATCCTATGGCTACACCTTC.